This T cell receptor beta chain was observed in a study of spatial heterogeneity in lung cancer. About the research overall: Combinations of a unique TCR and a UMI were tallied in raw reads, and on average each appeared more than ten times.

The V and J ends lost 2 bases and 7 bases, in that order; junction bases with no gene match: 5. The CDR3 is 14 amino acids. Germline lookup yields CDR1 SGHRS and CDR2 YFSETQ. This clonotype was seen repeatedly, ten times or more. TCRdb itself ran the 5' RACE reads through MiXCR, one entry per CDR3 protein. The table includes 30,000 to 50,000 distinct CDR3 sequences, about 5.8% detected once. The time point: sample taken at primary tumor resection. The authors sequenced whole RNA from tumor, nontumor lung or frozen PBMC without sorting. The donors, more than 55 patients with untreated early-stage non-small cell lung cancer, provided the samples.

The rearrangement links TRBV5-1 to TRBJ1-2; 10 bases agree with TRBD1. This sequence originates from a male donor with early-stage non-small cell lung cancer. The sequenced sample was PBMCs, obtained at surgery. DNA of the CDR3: TGCGCCAGCAGCTTCGGACAGGGGGTTGGTGGCTACACCTTC. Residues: CASSFGQGVGGYTF.